This TCR beta chain came from a study of blood T cell repertoires in COVID-19. Across the whole study: COVID-19 samples, acute and convalescent, were from the United States, Italy and Spain. Sources were T cells, B-cell-depleted T cells, or PBMCs; the material itself was cDNA or gDNA.

CDR1 is SGHTA and CDR2 is FQGNSA in the germline V gene. The CDR3 loop spans 14 amino acids. The V and J ends lost 5 bases and 1 base respectively, with 9 bases between them. The sample holds a few counts of this clone. Authors' analysis steps: Amplifying reference gene primers gave estimates of nucleated cell counts. The data were produced by immunoSEQ multiplex PCR, yet TCRdb's version contains in-frame clones alone and is incomplete. The V and J calls and clone size are taken from that table; D and trimming were inferred from the DNA. The table has some 670,000 clones, approximately 90% seen once. Sequencing input: peripheral blood. This receptor was obtained from a woman younger than 35 with acute or convalescent COVID-19. This chain connects TRBV7-2 to TRBJ1-3; no reliable D call. Here the CDR3 reads CASSETFSGNTIYF. DNA of the CDR3: TGTGCCAGCAGCGAGACATTTTCTGGAAACACCATATATTTT.